This T cell receptor (beta chain) was captured in a study of T cell responses to AZD1222 COVID-19 vaccine. Study outcomes and limitations: Vaccine-associated CD4 TCRs ranged over spike, dominating at 160-218 and 743-854. Once two AZD1222 doses were given, Spike-specific TCR breadth and depth went up. Only after the peak T cell response were repertoires sampled. The reported proportion of spike-specific TCRs targeting unmutated variant regions was nearly half.

Data came from immunoSEQ multiplex PCR; TCRdb stores just in-frame clones and leaves some out. In the table there are 120,000 to 150,000 clones, about 90% of which are singletons. V was clipped by 4 bases and J by 2 bases, with 9 bases between them. The germline V gene has CDR1 LNHDA and CDR2 SQIVND (reference sequence). CDR3 length: 15 amino acids. Regarding this clone: Its antigen is undetermined.

The specimen was peripheral blood, collected on day 0 of AZD1222 vaccination. The TCR originated in an adult in good health. V is TRBV19 and J is TRBJ2-6; D is perhaps TRBD1 (5 bases). This CDR3 is CASSTQGTGANVLTF. Here the CDR3 DNA reads TGTGCCAGTAGTACCCAGGGTACTGGGGCCAACGTCCTGACTTTC.